The 12 T cell receptor beta chains presented below share a single source sample, sequenced in a study of T cells in Graves' hyperthyroidism and ophthalmopathy. Regions amplified from RNA transcripts were the TCR beta CDR3 regions. The HTBI primer set was used in a first-round RT-PCR of the TCR CDR3. TCRdb itself ran the multiplex PCR reads through MiXCR, one entry per CDR3 protein. The top ten clones hold 16% of a sample with hundreds of thousands of distinct CDR3 sequences, about 19% of them seen once. Sequencing was performed on blood. Receptor source: a woman in her fifties or sixties with Graves' hyperthyroidism that later progressed to Graves' ophthalmopathy.

This clonotype was seen ten or more times. This sequence joins TRBV5-1 and TRBJ1-1; unclear D gene. Between the trimmed V and J ends, which lost 0 bases and 1 base, there was a span of 7 bases. Per the germline V gene, CDR1 is SGHRS and CDR2 is YFSETQ. The CDR3 has 14 residues. In nucleotides, the CDR3 is TGCGCCAGCAGCTTGGAATGGGGGAACACTGAAGCTTTCTTT. Protein: CASSLEWGNTEAFF.

The chain employs TRBV10-2 and TRBJ2-2; a possible D gene is TRBD1 (6 bases). Between the trimmed V and J ends, which lost 4 bases and 2 bases, there was a span of 11 bases. CDR1 WSHSY and CDR2 SAAADI come from the germline V gene. The CDR3 is made up of 15 amino acids. CDR3 residues: CASSGPGTNTGELFF. CDR3 DNA: TGCGCCAGCAGTGGCCCGGGGACAAACACCGGGGAGCTGTTTTTT.

This clonotype occurred a few times. V is TRBV14 and J is TRBJ2-2, with D uncertain. Germline V gives CDR1 SGHDN, CDR2 FVKESK. Trimming stripped 1 base from V and 5 bases from J, with 5 bases between. The CDR3 has 13 amino acids. The CDR3 coding sequence is TGTGCCAGCAGCCAAGTCAGGACCGGGGAGCTGTTTTTT. Protein sequence: CASSQVRTGELFF.

This clonotype was observed a handful of times. V and J are TRBV19 and TRBJ1-1, with a tentative D call TRBD1 (5 bases). Germline CDR1 reads LNHDA; CDR2 reads SQIVND (reference sequence). This CDR3 has 13 residues. Trimming removed 4 bases at V and 5 bases at J, with 11 bases between. The CDR3: CASSKDTYTEAFF. The CDR3 DNA reads as TGTGCCAGTAGTAAGGACACCTATACTGAAGCTTTCTTT.

This sequence joins TRBV13 and TRBJ2-4; no clear D gene. CDR3 size: 16 residues. The germline V gene has CDR1 PRHDT and CDR2 FYEKMQ (reference sequence). Trimming shortened V by 2 bases and J by 5 bases, and 16 bases separated the two germline ends. The CDR3 coding sequence is TGTGCCAGCAGCTTACACCGATCGGTCGTGGAAAACATTCAGTACTTC. This translates into CASSLHRSVVENIQYF.

Ten or more counts support this clonotype. CDR3: CASSSEGVNYGYTF. The CDR3 DNA reads TGTGCCAGCAGCTCGGAGGGGGTTAACTATGGCTACACCTTC. This sequence joins TRBV7-9 and TRBJ1-2, with D possibly TRBD1 on 6 matching bases. The length of the CDR3 is 14 residues. V was shortened by 4 bases and J by 1 base, with 10 bases between the two germline ends. Germline V CDR1 and CDR2: SEHNR, FQNEAQ (reference sequence).

The gene calls are TRBV4-2 and TRBJ2-3; D possibly corresponds to TRBD2 (5 bases). Per germline, CDR1 LGHNA and CDR2 YNFKEQ. V was trimmed by 1 base and J by 0 bases, leaving 11 bases between them. The CDR3 is 16 residues long. The DNA of the CDR3 is TGTGCCAGCAGCCAAGGTTTACTAGTCAGCACAGATACGCAGTATTTT. This codes for CASSQGLLVSTDTQYF.

In this sample, this clonotype turned up many times. The V and J genes are TRBV11-3 and TRBJ2-7; TRBD1 aligns across 10 bases. Germline CDR1 reads SGHNT; CDR2 reads YENEEA. The CDR3 runs 15 residues. The V segment lost 4 bases and the J segment 2 bases; nucleotides outside the gene matches: 5. DNA for the CDR3: TGTGCCAGCAGCTCCTCGACAGGGGGCGCCTACGAGCAGTACTTC. Its protein is CASSSSTGGAYEQYF.

Many counts were recorded for this clonotype. The chain recombines TRBV11-2 with TRBJ2-5, with 8 bases that match TRBD2. The V gene end was trimmed by 4 bases and the J gene end by 1 base; junction bases not matched to a gene: 8. This CDR3 has 16 residues. Germline V gene data show CDR1 as SGHAT and CDR2 as FQNNGV. The CDR3 sequence: CASSWAAGATQETQYF. CDR3 nucleotide sequence: TGTGCCAGCAGCTGGGCAGCGGGGGCCACCCAAGAGACCCAGTACTTC. The full variable domain, in which reference TRBV11-2 and TRBJ2-5 provide the parts outside the CDR3, is EAGVAQSPRYKIIEKRQSVAFWCNPISGHATLYWYQQILGQGPKLLIQFQNNGVVDDSQLPKDRFSAERLKGVDSTLKIQPAKLEDSAVYLCASSWAAGATQETQYFGPGTRLLVL.

This clonotype was picked up many times. The chain links TRBV6-1 to TRBJ1-5, with D unclear. Germline V gives CDR1 MNHNS, CDR2 SASEGT. The CDR3 consists of 13 residues. Trimming stripped 6 bases from V and 8 bases from J, with 14 bases between. The CDR3 loop reads CASSDEGSKPQHF. As DNA, the CDR3 is TGTGCCAGCAGCGACGAGGGTAGCAAGCCCCAGCATTTT.

This clonotype was recorded many times. V and J are TRBV6-1 and TRBJ1-1; 7 bases line up with TRBD1. The CDR3 is made up of 15 amino acids. The trim removed 6 bases at V and 3 bases at J, leaving 10 bases unmatched. Germline V lookup: CDR1 MNHNS, CDR2 SASEGT. The CDR3 is CASSPRGVLDTEAFF. In DNA, the CDR3 is TGTGCCAGCAGCCCCAGGGGGGTATTGGACACTGAAGCTTTCTTT.

This clonotype appeared many times. The V call is TRBV11-3, the J call TRBJ2-3; the D gene is possibly TRBD1 (6 bases). Trimming took off 5 bases at V and 4 bases at J, with 16 bases between the two ends. CDR3 length: 15 amino acids. Germline V gene lookup returns CDR1 SGHNT and CDR2 YENEEA. The CDR3 loop is CASSRRTGYSDTQYF. The CDR3 DNA is TGTGCCAGCAGCCGCCGAACAGGGTATTCAGATACGCAGTATTTT.